One TCR beta chain is described in this entry. This sample is drawn from a study of blood T cell repertoires in COVID-19. Turning to the study itself: Italy, Spain and the United States were the sources of the convalescent and acute COVID-19 samples. Nucleic acid was either cDNA or gDNA, and it came from T cells, B-cell-depleted T cells, or PBMCs.

Methods used by the authors: Estimated nucleated cell counts came from reference gene primer amplification. TCRdb's copy holds only in-frame clones and misses some; the assay was immunoSEQ multiplex PCR. V and J calls and clone size follow that table, whereas D and trimming were derived from the DNA. The table lists about 140,000 clones, 79% of them singletons, with 3.5% to 4.5% in the top ten. Per germline, CDR1 KGHDR and CDR2 SFDVKD. This CDR3 has 11 amino acids. The V gene lost 9 bases and the J gene lost 3 bases, with 6 bases spanning the gap. The J gene is TRBJ2-3, the V gene TRBV24-1; D call uncertain. This TCR came from a man aged 60 to 69 with acute or convalescent COVID-19. Material: peripheral blood. For the CDR3, the DNA is TGTGCCACCTCACGGACAGATACGCAGTATTTT. It specifies CATSRTDTQYF.